The clone carrying this T cell receptor beta chain was detected many times. Its antigen is currently unknown. In making TCR cDNA, 5'RACE template switching added a universal primer site and UMIs to it. TCRdb recomputed calls from the 5' RACE reads with MiXCR, one row per CDR3 protein. The sample consists of around 100,000 distinct CDR3 sequences, approximately 8.4% of them appearing once. These data are taken from a study of T cells after yellow fever vaccination. Findings and caveats of the study: A small share of clonotypes appeared in both CD4 and CD8 compartments. Reappearing after the booster were most of the clones from primary vaccination (roughly 95% CD4, about 88% CD8). When the response was secondary, it was weaker but reached its peak faster, day 5 versus 15.

The CDR3 has 15 amino acids. Germline lookup yields CDR1 SQVTM and CDR2 ANQGSEA. With 7 bases clipped from V and 2 bases from J, the junction kept 5 bases outside the gene matches. The specimen was CD8+ T cells sorted from PBMCs, collected 45 days after the yellow fever booster vaccination. The chain uses TRBV29-1 and TRBJ2-2; 12 bases are shared with TRBD2. The TCR comes from a man aged 25 to 40 who received the YFV17D yellow fever vaccine. The CDR3 region is CSALGLAGNTGELFF. The CDR3 bases are TGCAGCGCCCTCGGACTAGCGGGAAACACCGGGGAGCTGTTTTTT.